This T cell receptor (beta chain) is drawn from a study of blood T cell repertoires in COVID-19. Background on the study: Sites across the United States, Italy and Spain contributed samples from acute and convalescent COVID-19. T cells, B-cell-depleted T cells, or PBMCs provided the cDNA or gDNA that served as material.

Source study methods: Quantification of nucleated cells was approximated via reference gene primer amplification. Sequencing was performed with immunoSEQ multiplex PCR; in TCRdb, only in-frame clones are kept and a portion is missing. The V and J calls and the clone size are those of that table, but D and trimming were determined from the DNA. The sample shows 200,000 to 250,000 clones, about 90% of them seen only once. Germline V gene sequence: CDR1 MNHEY, CDR2 SVGAGI. This CDR3 spans 16 amino acids. V was pared by 4 bases and J by 3 bases, with 7 bases of the junction left unmatched. The gene calls are TRBV6-5 and TRBJ2-7, with 12 bases matching TRBD2. Sequencing input: peripheral blood. The TCR was taken from a woman aged 30 to 39 who had recovered from COVID-19. The chain's CDR3 is CASSSVGTSGFYEQYF. The CDR3 bases are TGTGCCAGCAGTTCAGTAGGGACTAGCGGGTTCTACGAGCAGTACTTC.